Listed below are T cell receptor beta chains from one sample, sequenced in a study of low-dose radiotherapy and immunotherapy resistance in tumors. TCRdb reprocessed the reads with MiXCR, giving one entry per CDR3 protein. The profile shows 80,000 to 90,000 distinct CDR3 sequences, 15% to 20% of them singletons. The sample was PBMCs, taken before treatment. All receptors come from a male donor with prostate cancer. CDR3s include the opening cysteine and the closing phenylalanine or tryptophan. Fields, in order: D gene, V gene, J gene, CDR3 length, clone size, CDR3 protein, CDR3 DNA. The D gene is left open where the match is weak. Only part of the rows carry a size: once, few, many, or a class if the clone is expanded.

NA,TRBV21-1,TRBJ2-2,14,many,CASSRGTGCRELFF,TGTGCCAGCAGCAGAGGGACAGGGTGTAGGGAGCTGTTTTTT
NA,TRBV14,TRBJ2-7,13,many,CASSQDVRTEQYF,TGTGCCAGCAGCCAAGATGTACGGACCGAGCAGTACTTC
NA,TRBV29-1,TRBJ2-2,15,NA,CSGSPGSDTGELFFF,NA
NA,TRBV5-1,TRBJ1-2,14,NA,CASSPSDRIYGYTF,TGCGCCAGCAGCCCGTCAGACAGGATCTATGGCTACACCTTC
NA,TRBV3-1,TRBJ2-5,14,many,CASSQSRFGGTQYF,TGTGCCAGCAGCCAGTCGCGTTTTGGGGGGACCCAGTACTTC
TRBD1,TRBV6-2/TRBV6-3,TRBJ1-1,16,many,CASSYSNRGWDTEAFF,TGTGCCAGCAGTTACTCGAACAGGGGTTGGGACACTGAAGCTTTCTTT
TRBD1,TRBV12-3/TRBV12-4,TRBJ1-4,14,NA,CASRGGQDNEKLFF,TGTGCCAGCAGGGGAGGACAGGATAATGAAAAACTGTTTTTT
TRBD1,TRBV4-1,TRBJ2-5,14,many,CASSQVGTGETQYF,TGCGCCAGCAGCCAAGTGGGGACAGGAGAGACCCAGTACTTC
NA,TRBV11-2,TRBJ2-1,15,many,CASSRIGGRVDEQFF,TGTGCCAGCAGCCGAATCGGCGGAAGGGTCGATGAGCAGTTCTTC
NA,TRBV6-2/TRBV6-3,TRBJ2-5,15,many,CASSYSTGEKETQYF,TGTGCCAGCAGTTACTCGACGGGGGAAAAAGAGACCCAGTACTTC
NA,TRBV7-3,TRBJ2-2,13,many,CASSLTHAGELFF,TGTGCCAGCAGCTTAACCCACGCCGGGGAGCTGTTTTTT
TRBD1,TRBV19,TRBJ2-2,15,many,CASTMTGVYTGELFF,TGTGCCAGTACCATGACAGGGGTATACACCGGGGAGCTGTTTTTT
NA,TRBV7-9,TRBJ1-1,15,many,CASSLVGGRLLEAFF,TGTGCCAGCAGCTTAGTCGGAGGACGACTATTAGAAGCTTTCTTT
NA,TRBV9,TRBJ1-1,17,many,CASSAGGTSLSHTEAFF,TGTGCCAGCAGCGCCGGCGGGACTTCCCTATCCCACACTGAAGCTTTCTTT
NA,TRBV20-1,TRBJ2-2,14,many,CSAKGRGNTGELFF,TGCAGTGCTAAGGGGCGGGGGAACACCGGGGAGCTGTTTTTT
NA,TRBV7-9,TRBJ2-3,14,NA,CASSPSGATDTQYF,TGTGCCAGCAGCCCAAGCGGAGCCACAGATACGCAGTATTTT
TRBD2,TRBV11-2,TRBJ2-5,13,many,CASSSSSGGTQYF,TGTGCCAGCAGCTCATCTAGCGGCGGGACCCAGTACTTC
NA,TRBV5-1,TRBJ2-7,14,many,CASSLGTTGLEQYF,TGCGCCAGCAGCTTGGGGACTACAGGCTTGGAGCAGTACTTC
NA,TRBV24-1,TRBJ2-1,11,NA,CATPEDAFWFF,TGTGCCACCCCTGAGGACGCATTTTGGTTCTTC
TRBD1,TRBV29-1,TRBJ1-5,14,many,CSVAGTGRNQPQHF,TGCAGCGTCGCCGGGACAGGTCGCAATCAGCCCCAGCATTTT
NA,TRBV4-1,TRBJ2-3,15,many,CASSLSQGITDTQYF,TGCGCCAGCAGCCTTTCCCAGGGTATCACAGATACGCAGTATTTT
NA,TRBV14,TRBJ2-7,14,many,CASSPDRPFYEQYF,TGTGCCAGCAGCCCCGACAGGCCTTTCTACGAGCAGTACTTC
NA,TRBV30,TRBJ2-5,14,many,CAWMPVSGRETQYF,TGTGCCTGGATGCCCGTAAGTGGGCGGGAGACCCAGTACTTC
NA,TRBV5-1,TRBJ2-5,11,many,CASSATETQYF,TGCGCCAGCAGCGCGACGGAGACCCAGTACTTC
TRBD2,TRBV5-1,TRBJ2-5,15,NA,CASSPLGLSGETQYF,TGCGCCAGCAGCCCTCTGGGACTTAGCGGGGAGACCCAGTACTTC
NA,TRBV12-3/TRBV12-4,TRBJ2-1,16,NA,CASSPGWAGLYNEQFF,TGTGCCAGCAGTCCCGGGTGGGCAGGGCTGTACAATGAGCAGTTCTTC
TRBD1,TRBV7-9,TRBJ2-7,14,many,CASSQWDSPYEQYF,TGTGCCAGCAGCCAATGGGACAGCCCCTACGAGCAGTACTTC
NA,TRBV11-2,TRBJ2-2,12,many,CASSLPLGELFF,TGTGCCAGCAGCCTTCCCCTCGGGGAGCTGTTTTTT